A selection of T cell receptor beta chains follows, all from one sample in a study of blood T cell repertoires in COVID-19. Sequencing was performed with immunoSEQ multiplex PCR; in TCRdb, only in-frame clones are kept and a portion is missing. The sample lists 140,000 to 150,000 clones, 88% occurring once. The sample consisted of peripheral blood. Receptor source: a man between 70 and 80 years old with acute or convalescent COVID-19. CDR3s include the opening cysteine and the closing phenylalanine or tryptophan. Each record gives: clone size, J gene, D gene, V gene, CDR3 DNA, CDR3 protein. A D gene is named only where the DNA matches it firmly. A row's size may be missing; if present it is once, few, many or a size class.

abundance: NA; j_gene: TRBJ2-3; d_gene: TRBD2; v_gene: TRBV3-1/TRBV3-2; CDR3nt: TGTGCCAGCAGCCAAGATAAGACTAGCGGGGGGGTTGATACGCAGTATTTT; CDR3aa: CASSQDKTSGGVDTQYF
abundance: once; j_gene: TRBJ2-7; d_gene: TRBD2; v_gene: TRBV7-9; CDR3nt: TGTGCCAGCAGTCATAGCGGGTCCCACTACGAGCAGTACTTC; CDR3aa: CASSHSGSHYEQYF
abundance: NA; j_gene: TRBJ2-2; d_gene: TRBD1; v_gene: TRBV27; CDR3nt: TGTGCCAGCAGTTTATCTAGGGGGCAAATAGGCGGGGAGCTGTTTTTT; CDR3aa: CASSLSRGQIGGELFF
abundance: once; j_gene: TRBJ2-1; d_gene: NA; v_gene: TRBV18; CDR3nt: TGTGCCAGCTCACCAGTTGGGGGCGATGGCGTAAATGAGCAGTTCTTC; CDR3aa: CASSPVGGDGVNEQFF
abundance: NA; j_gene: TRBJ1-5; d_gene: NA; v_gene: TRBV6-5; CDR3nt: TGTGCCAGCAGCCACGGGGGTGTAGGACAGCCCCAGCATTTT; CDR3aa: CASSHGGVGQPQHF
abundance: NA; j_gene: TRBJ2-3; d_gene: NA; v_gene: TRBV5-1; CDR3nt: TGCGCCAGCAGCTTGGAATGGGCAGGCACAGATACGCAGTATTTT; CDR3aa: CASSLEWAGTDTQYF
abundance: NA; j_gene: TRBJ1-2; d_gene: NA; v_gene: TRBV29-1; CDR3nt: TGCAGCGTTGAAGATGTGAGCAACTATGGCTACACCTTC; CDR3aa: CSVEDVSNYGYTF
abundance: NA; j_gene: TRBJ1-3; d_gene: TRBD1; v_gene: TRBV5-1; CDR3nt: TGCGCCAGCAGCCCCGGACAGGGGGCCTCTGGAAACACCATATATTTT; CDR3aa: CASSPGQGASGNTIYF
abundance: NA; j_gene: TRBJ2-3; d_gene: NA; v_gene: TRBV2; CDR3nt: TGTGCCAGCAGCGTACAGGGAAAAACGCAGTATTTT; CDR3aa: CASSVQGKTQYF
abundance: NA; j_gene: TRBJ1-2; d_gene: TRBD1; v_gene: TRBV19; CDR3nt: TGTGCCACCGGAAGACAGGGGGCATATGGCTACACCTTC; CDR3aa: CATGRQGAYGYTF
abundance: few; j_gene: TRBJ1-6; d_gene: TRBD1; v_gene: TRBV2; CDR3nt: TGTGCCAGCAGTCGATCACAGGGGTTAAGGTCACCCCTCCACTTT; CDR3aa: CASSRSQGLRSPLHF
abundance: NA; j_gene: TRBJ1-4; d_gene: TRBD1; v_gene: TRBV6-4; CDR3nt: TGTGCCAGCAGTGACCCTCCCGCGGGACAGGGGAGGTCGACTAATGAAAAACTGTTTTTT; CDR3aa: CASSDPPAGQGRSTNEKLFF
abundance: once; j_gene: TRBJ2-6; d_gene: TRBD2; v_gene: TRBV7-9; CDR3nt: TGTGCCAGCAACGGGCTAGCGGGAGGACAGAGGGCCAACGTCCTGACTTTC; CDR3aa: CASNGLAGGQRANVLTF
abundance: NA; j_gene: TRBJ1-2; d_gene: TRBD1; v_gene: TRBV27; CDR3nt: TGTGCCAGCTGGAACAGGGGGCCCCCTAACTATGGCTACACCTTC; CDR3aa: CASWNRGPPNYGYTF
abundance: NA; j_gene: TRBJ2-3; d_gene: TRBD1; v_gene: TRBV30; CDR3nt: TGTGCCTGGAGTGAGGGACAGGGGGCAGATACGCAGTATTTT; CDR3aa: CAWSEGQGADTQYF
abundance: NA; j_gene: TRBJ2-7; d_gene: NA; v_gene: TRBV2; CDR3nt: TGTGCCAGCAGTGAAGTCCAGGGCTTCTCCCAGCAGTACTTC; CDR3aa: CASSEVQGFSQQYF
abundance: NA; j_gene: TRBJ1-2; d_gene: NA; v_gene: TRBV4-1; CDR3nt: TGCGCCAGCAGCCAAGGACACCGAGCTAACTATGGCTACACCTTC; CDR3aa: CASSQGHRANYGYTF
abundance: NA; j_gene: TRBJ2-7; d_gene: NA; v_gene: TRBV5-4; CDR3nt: TGTGCCAGCAGCCCCCCTAAGGGGAGGAAAGACGAGCAGTACTTC; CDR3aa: CASSPPKGRKDEQYF
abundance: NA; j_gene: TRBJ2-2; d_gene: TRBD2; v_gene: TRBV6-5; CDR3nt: TGTGCCAGCAGTTCCCCCCACAGCGGGAGGGCCGGGGAGCTGTTTTTT; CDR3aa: CASSSPHSGRAGELFF
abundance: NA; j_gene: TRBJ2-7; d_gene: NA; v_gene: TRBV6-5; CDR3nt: TGTGCCAGCGGACAGCACTACGAGCAGTACTTC; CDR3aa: CASGQHYEQYF
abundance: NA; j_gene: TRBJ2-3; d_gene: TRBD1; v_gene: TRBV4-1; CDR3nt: TGCGCCAGCAGCCAAGATCGAGGGACAGCAGATACGCAGTATTTT; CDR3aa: CASSQDRGTADTQYF
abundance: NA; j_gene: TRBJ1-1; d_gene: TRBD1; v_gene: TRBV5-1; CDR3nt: TGCGCCAGCAGCTCCCTCGGGACAGGGGGGCCTATGAACACTGAAGCTTTCTTT; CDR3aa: CASSSLGTGGPMNTEAFF
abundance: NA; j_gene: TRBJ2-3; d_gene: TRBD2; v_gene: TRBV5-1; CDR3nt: TGCGCCAGCAGCTTGACTAGCGGGGTAGATACGCAGTATTTT; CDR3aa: CASSLTSGVDTQYF
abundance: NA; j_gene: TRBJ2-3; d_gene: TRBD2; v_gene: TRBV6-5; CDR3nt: TGTGCCACCACGCCCGGGAGGGGCACAGATACGCAGTATTTT; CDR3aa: CATTPGRGTDTQYF
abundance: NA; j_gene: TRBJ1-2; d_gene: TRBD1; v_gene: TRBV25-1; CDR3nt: TGTGCCAGCAGAAGGACAGGAGCCATCCTAAACTATGGCTACACCTTC; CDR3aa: CASRRTGAILNYGYTF
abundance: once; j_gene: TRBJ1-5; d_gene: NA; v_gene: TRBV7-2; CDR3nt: TGTGCCAGCAGCTCTACCGGAATGGGCAGTCAGCCCCAGCATTTT; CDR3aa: CASSSTGMGSQPQHF
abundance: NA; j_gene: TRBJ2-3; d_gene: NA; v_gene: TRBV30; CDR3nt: TGTGCCTGGAACGGTGGCACAGATACGCAGTATTTT; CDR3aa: CAWNGGTDTQYF
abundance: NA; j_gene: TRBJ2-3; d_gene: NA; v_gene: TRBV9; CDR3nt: TGTGCCAGCAGCGTTTTTTCGGGAAGTTTAGATACGCAGTATTTT; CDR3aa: CASSVFSGSLDTQYF
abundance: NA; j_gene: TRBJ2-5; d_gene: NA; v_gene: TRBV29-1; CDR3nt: TGCAGCGTTGGATCAGGGGGGCAAGAGACCCAGTACTTC; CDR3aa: CSVGSGGQETQYF
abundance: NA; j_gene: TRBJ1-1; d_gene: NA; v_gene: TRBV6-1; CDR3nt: TGTGCCAGCAGTGAGACGGGGAACACTGAAGCTTTCTTT; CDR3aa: CASSETGNTEAFF
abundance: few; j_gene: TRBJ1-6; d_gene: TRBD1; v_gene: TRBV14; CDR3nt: TGTGCCAGCAGCTCGACAGGGAATTCACCCCTCCACTTT; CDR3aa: CASSSTGNSPLHF
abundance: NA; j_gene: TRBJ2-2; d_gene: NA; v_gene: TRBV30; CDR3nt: TGTGCTGCTCAAGGGGGCGGGGAGCTGTTTTTT; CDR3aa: CAAQGGGELFF
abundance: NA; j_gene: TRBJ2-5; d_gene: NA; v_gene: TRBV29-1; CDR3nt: TGCAGCGCTGAAGGGCAGACAGCCCAAGAGACCCAGTACTTC; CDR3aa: CSAEGQTAQETQYF
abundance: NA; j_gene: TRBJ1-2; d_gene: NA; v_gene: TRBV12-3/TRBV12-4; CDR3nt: TGTGCCAGCAGTTTAAGGAGCAGCTATGGCTACACCTTC; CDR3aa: CASSLRSSYGYTF
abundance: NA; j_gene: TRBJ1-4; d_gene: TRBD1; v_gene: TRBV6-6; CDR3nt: TGTGCCAGCAGTACCGGGACAGGGGCTGAAAAACTGTTTTTT; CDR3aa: CASSTGTGAEKLFF
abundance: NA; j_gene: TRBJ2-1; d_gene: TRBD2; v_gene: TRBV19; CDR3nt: TGTGCCAGTAGTACTAGCGGGAGCTCCTACAATGAGCAGTTCTTC; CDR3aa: CASSTSGSSYNEQFF
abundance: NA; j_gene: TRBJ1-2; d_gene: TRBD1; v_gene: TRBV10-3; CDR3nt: TGTGCCATCAGCACCGACAGGGACTATGGCTACACCTTC; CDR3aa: CAISTDRDYGYTF
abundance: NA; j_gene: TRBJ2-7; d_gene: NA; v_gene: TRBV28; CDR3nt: TGTGCCAGCAGAGCCTTGACAGGAGGCCGAACCGAGCAGTACTTC; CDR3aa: CASRALTGGRTEQYF
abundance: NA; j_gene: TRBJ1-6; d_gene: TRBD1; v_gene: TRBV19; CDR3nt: TGTGCCAGTAGTAGAGACAGGGGCGGTAATAATTCACCCCTCCACTTT; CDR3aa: CASSRDRGGNNSPLHF
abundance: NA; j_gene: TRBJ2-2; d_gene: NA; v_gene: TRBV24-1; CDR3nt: TGTGCCACCAGTGATTTAGCATCGAACACCGGGGAGCTGTTTTTT; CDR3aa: CATSDLASNTGELFF
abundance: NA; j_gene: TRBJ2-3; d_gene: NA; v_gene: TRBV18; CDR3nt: TGTGCCAGCTCACCAATGGGGGCCACTAGCACAGATACGCAGTATTTT; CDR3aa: CASSPMGATSTDTQYF
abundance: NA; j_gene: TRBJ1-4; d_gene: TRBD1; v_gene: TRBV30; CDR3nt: TGTGCCTGGAGTAGACAGGGGTGGGAAAAACTGTTTTTT; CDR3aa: CAWSRQGWEKLFF
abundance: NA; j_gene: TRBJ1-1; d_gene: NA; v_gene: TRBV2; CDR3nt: TGTGCCAGCAGTGAACTCCCCCAGGGAAACACTGAAGCTTTCTTT; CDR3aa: CASSELPQGNTEAFF
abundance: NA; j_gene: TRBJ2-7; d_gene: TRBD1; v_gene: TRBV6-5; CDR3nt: TGTGCCAGCTCAACGGGGACAGACTCCTACGAGCAGTACTTC; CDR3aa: CASSTGTDSYEQYF
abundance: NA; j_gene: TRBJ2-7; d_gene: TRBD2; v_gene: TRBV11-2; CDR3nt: TGTGCCAGCAGCCCCGGACTAGCGGGAGTCTCCTACGAGCAGTACTTC; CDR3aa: CASSPGLAGVSYEQYF
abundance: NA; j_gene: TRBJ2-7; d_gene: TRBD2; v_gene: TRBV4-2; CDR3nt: TGTGCCAGCAGCCAAGGACTAGCGGATTACTACGAGCAGTACTTC; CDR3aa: CASSQGLADYYEQYF